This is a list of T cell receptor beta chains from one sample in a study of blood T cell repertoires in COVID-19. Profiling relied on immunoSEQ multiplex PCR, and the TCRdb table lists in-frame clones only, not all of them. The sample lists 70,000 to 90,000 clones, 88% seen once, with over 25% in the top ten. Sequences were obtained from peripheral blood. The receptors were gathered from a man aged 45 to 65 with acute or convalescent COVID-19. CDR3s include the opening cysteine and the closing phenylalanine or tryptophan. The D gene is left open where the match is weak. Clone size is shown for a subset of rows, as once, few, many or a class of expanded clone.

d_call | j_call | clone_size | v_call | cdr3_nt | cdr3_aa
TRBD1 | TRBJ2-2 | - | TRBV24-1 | TGTGCCACCAGTGAAACCGGGACAGGGTCCACCGGGGAGCTGTTTTTT | CATSETGTGSTGELFF
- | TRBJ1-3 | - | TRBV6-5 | TGTGCCAGCAGTTACGGTCGGGGGTCTGGAAACACCATATATTTT | CASSYGRGSGNTIYF
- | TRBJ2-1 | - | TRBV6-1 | TGTGCCAGCAGTCCTAGCTCCTACAATGAGCAGTTCTTC | CASSPSSYNEQFF
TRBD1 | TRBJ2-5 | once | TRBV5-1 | TGCGCCAGCAGCTCTGGTGGACAGGATCAAGAGACCCAGTACTTC | CASSSGGQDQETQYF
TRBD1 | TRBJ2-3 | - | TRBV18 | TGTGCCAGCTCCGCGACAGGGTCAGATACGCAGTATTTT | CASSATGSDTQYF
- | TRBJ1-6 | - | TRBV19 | TGTGCCAGTAGTCAGGGAGGTAATTCACCCCTCCACTTT | CASSQGGNSPLHF
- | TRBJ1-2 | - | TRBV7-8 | TGTGCCAGCAGCTTGGGGCAGGTTGAGGGCTACACCTTC | CASSLGQVEGYTF
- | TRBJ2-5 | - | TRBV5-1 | TGCGCCAGCAGCAAGAGGGAGACCCAGTACTTC | CASSKRETQYF
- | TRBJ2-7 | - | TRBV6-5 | TGTGCCAGCAGGACAGATTTATACGAGCAGTACTTC | CASRTDLYEQYF
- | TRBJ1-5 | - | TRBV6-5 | TGTGCCAGCAGTTATGGAGGGAACAATCAGCCCCAGCATTTT | CASSYGGNNQPQHF
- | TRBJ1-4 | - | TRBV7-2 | TGTGCCAGCAGCTTTGTAGGGTTGGGAGTTAGTGAAAAACTGTTTTTT | CASSFVGLGVSEKLFF
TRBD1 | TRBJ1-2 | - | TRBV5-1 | TGCGCCAGCAGTTCTGGACAGGTCTTAACTAACTATGGCTACACCTTC | CASSSGQVLTNYGYTF
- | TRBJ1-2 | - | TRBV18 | TGTGCCAGCTCACCACAGGGACTAAACTATGGCTACACCTTC | CASSPQGLNYGYTF
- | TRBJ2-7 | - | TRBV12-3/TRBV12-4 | TGTGCCAGCAGTTCGACACCCTACGAGCAGTACTTC | CASSSTPYEQYF
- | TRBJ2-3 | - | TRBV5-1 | TGCGCCAGCAGTAAGGGAGTCACAGATACGCAGTATTTT | CASSKGVTDTQYF
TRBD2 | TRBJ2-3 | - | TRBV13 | TGTGCCAGCAGCTTCACCACTACGGGGGGGCGGACAGATACGCAGTATTTT | CASSFTTTGGRTDTQYF
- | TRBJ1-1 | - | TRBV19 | TGTGCCAGTAGTCCCCGACAGGCCGGTGGGACTGAAGCTTTCTTT | CASSPRQAGGTEAFF
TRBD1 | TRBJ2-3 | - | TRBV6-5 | TGTGCCAGCAGTTCTAGACAGGGGAGGACAGATACGCAGTATTTT | CASSSRQGRTDTQYF
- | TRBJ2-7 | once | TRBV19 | TGTGCCAGTAGCCCCTGGGGCACCTCCTACGAGCAGTACTTC | CASSPWGTSYEQYF
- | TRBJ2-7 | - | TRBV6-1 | TGTGCCAGCAGTGAAGGGAGGAAAATCCACGAGCAGTACTTC | CASSEGRKIHEQYF
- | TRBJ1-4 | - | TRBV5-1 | TGCGCCAGCTCGCGTAGAGGGATTGATGAAAAACTGTTTTTT | CASSRRGIDEKLFF
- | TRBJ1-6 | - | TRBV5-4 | TGTGCCAGCAGCCAAGACAGTATCACCCATTCACCCCTCCACTTT | CASSQDSITHSPLHF
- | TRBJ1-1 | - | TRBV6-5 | TGTGCCAGCAGTTATTACCACCCGGGGAGGACTGAAGCTTTCTTT | CASSYYHPGRTEAFF
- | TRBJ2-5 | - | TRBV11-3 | TGTGCCAGCAGCTTAGGTGGGGGGGCGGGCCAAGAGACCCAGTACTTC | CASSLGGGAGQETQYF
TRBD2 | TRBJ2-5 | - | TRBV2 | TGTGCCACCAATAGCGGGGTAGGGGAGACCCAGTACTTC | CATNSGVGETQYF
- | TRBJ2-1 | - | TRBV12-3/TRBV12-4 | TGTGCCAGCAGTGGACGAGAGGGCAATGAGCAGTTCTTC | CASSGREGNEQFF
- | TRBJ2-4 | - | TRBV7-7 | TGTGCTAGCAGCTCAACTCACCTAGCCAAAAACATTCAGTACTTC | CASSSTHLAKNIQYF
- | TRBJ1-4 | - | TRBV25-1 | TGTGCCAGCAGTGAATGGCAGGGTCGGGATGAAAAACTGTTTTTT | CASSEWQGRDEKLFF
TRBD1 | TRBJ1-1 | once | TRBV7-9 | TGTGCCAGCAGCCCACAGGGGGCGAACACTGAAGCTTTCTTT | CASSPQGANTEAFF
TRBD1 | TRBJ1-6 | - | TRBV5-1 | TGCGCCAGCAGCTTGGGAGGACAGGGTCGATCACCCCTCCACTTT | CASSLGGQGRSPLHF
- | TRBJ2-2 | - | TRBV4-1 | TGCGCCAGCAGCCAAGAACAGGGATACACCGGGGAGCTGTTTTTT | CASSQEQGYTGELFF
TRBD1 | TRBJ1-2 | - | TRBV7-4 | TGTGCCAGCAGCTTAATGGGACAGGGGGCGCATAACTATGGCTACACCTTC | CASSLMGQGAHNYGYTF
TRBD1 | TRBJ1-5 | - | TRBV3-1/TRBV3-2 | TGTGCCAGCAGCAAGGGGACAGGAAGCAATCAGCCCCAGCATTTT | CASSKGTGSNQPQHF